The rows below give T cell receptor beta chains drawn from one sample of a study of blood T cell repertoires in COVID-19. Profiling relied on immunoSEQ multiplex PCR, and the TCRdb table lists in-frame clones only, not all of them. This sample carries about 160,000 clones, 75% to 90% of them seen once, and the ten largest clones take roughly 3%. Sequencing used peripheral blood. The source of these receptors is a human donor with acute or convalescent COVID-19. The donor label of this sample is uncertain. The CDR3 runs from the conserved cysteine through the conserved F or W. A D gene is named only where the DNA matches it firmly. Size values are once, few and many counts, or a class for expanded clones, and some rows have none.

TRBV7-8	TRBD2	.	TRBJ2-3	TGTGCCAGCAGCTTGGGGTCAGGTTCGGGGGGTCGCACAGATACGCAGTATTTT	CASSLGSGSGGRTDTQYF
TRBV6-2/TRBV6-3	TRBD1	.	TRBJ1-2	TGTGCCAGCAGTAGCCCGGGACAGGGGGACTATGGCTACACCTTC	CASSSPGQGDYGYTF
TRBV18	TRBD1	.	TRBJ1-5	TGTGCCAGCTCACCCGGACAGGGGGTTAGAAATCAGCCCCAGCATTTT	CASSPGQGVRNQPQHF
TRBV12-1	.	.	TRBJ1-1	TGTGCCAGCAGCTTTGGAGACAGGAGTAACACTGAAGCTTTCTTT	CASSFGDRSNTEAFF
TRBV4-1	TRBD1	.	TRBJ1-5	TGCGCCAGCAGCCACGGTCCTACACAGGGGTTCAATCAGCCCCAGCATTTT	CASSHGPTQGFNQPQHF
TRBV27	.	.	TRBJ1-2	TGTGCCAGCAGAGGGGGAGGGGATATCTACACCTTC	CASRGGGDIYTF
TRBV13	.	.	TRBJ2-7	TGTGCCAGCAGCTCCAACTCCTACGAGCAGTACTTC	CASSSNSYEQYF
TRBV30	TRBD1	.	TRBJ1-2	TGTGCCTGGACGAGGGGACAGGCCGGTCTTGGCTACACCTTC	CAWTRGQAGLGYTF
TRBV11-2	.	.	TRBJ1-6	TGTGCCAGCAGCCCAAACGGGGATAATTCACCCCTCCACTTT	CASSPNGDNSPLHF
TRBV27	.	.	TRBJ1-2	TGTGCCAGCAGTTTTCTCGCCGGGACAACTAACTATGGCTACACCTTC	CASSFLAGTTNYGYTF
TRBV5-4	.	.	TRBJ2-1	TGTGCCAGCAGCCCCCGAAAGGACAGTTTATACAATGAGCAGTTCTTC	CASSPRKDSLYNEQFF
TRBV6-5	.	.	TRBJ1-5	TGTGCCAGCAGTTACTCGAGCGGGAGCAATCAGCCCCAGCATTTT	CASSYSSGSNQPQHF
TRBV11-3	TRBD1	once	TRBJ1-2	TGTGCCAGCAGCTTTGGGGGACAGAGCCATGGCTACACCTTC	CASSFGGQSHGYTF
TRBV7-2	TRBD2	.	TRBJ2-4	TGTGCCAGCAGCGCTACTAGCGGGGTTAAAAACATTCAGTACTTC	CASSATSGVKNIQYF
TRBV7-2	TRBD1	.	TRBJ1-2	TGTGCCAGCAGCTTAGATCGGGCACAGGGGGACTTGGCTTACTCTGGCTACACCTTC	CASSLDRAQGDLAYSGYTF
TRBV28	.	few	TRBJ2-7	TGTGCCAGCAGATCCGGGACATCGTACTACGAGCAGTACTTC	CASRSGTSYYEQYF
TRBV30	TRBD2	.	TRBJ2-3	TGTGCCTGGAGTGCCGGGACTAGTTTGGGGGGCGGCGATACGCAGTATTTT	CAWSAGTSLGGGDTQYF
TRBV7-3	.	.	TRBJ2-2	TGTGCCAGCAGCCAGCAGTCCCAGGGTGCCGGGGAGCTGTTTTTT	CASSQQSQGAGELFF
TRBV7-2	.	.	TRBJ1-1	TGTGCCAGCAGCTCAGGGTTTATGAACACTGAAGCTTTCTTT	CASSSGFMNTEAFF
TRBV30	.	few	TRBJ2-7	TGTGCCTGGAGCCCCGGGACAACCTACGAGCAGTACTTC	CAWSPGTTYEQYF
TRBV20-1	TRBD1	few	TRBJ1-2	TGCAGTGCTAGTGGGGGACAGGCTGTTAACTATGGCTACACCTTC	CSASGGQAVNYGYTF
TRBV5-1	TRBD1	.	TRBJ2-7	TGCGCCAGCAGCTCGGGACAGGGGGCTTACGAGCAGTACTTC	CASSSGQGAYEQYF
TRBV4-2	TRBD2	.	TRBJ2-1	TGTGCCAGCAGCCAAGACGGTCTAGGGGCTAGCGGGGGCCGCGCCTACAATGAGCAGTTCTTC	CASSQDGLGASGGRAYNEQFF
TRBV21-1	.	.	TRBJ2-1	TGTGCCAGCAGCAAAGAATATGGTAGCAGGGCCGGGTACAATGAGCAGTTCTTC	CASSKEYGSRAGYNEQFF
TRBV30	.	.	TRBJ1-6	TGTGCCTGGAGTGTACTGAGCTCCTATAATTCACCCCTCCACTTT	CAWSVLSSYNSPLHF
TRBV9	TRBD1	.	TRBJ1-1	TGTGCCAGCAGCGCGACAGGGGGCAGGACTGAAGCTTTCTTT	CASSATGGRTEAFF
TRBV6-5	.	.	TRBJ1-1	TGTGCCAGCAGTTATGGACCAGGGGCCTTGATACCTGAAGCTTTCTTT	CASSYGPGALIPEAFF
TRBV11-3	.	.	TRBJ1-1	TGTGCCAGCAGCCGAAAGACAGGCCTCAACACTGAAGCTTTCTTT	CASSRKTGLNTEAFF
TRBV6-5	.	.	TRBJ1-1	TGTGCCAGCATCTCCGACAGTATGAACACTGAAGCTTTCTTT	CASISDSMNTEAFF
TRBV4-3	.	few	TRBJ1-3	TGCGCCAGCAGCCAAGATCGTCCCCTATTAAACACCATATATTTT	CASSQDRPLLNTIYF
TRBV4-1	TRBD1	.	TRBJ1-1	TGCGCCAGCAGTCAAGTCCCGGGACAGGGTATGAACACTGAAGCTTTCTTT	CASSQVPGQGMNTEAFF
TRBV6-6	.	.	TRBJ2-3	TGTGCCAGCAGTTACTCCCAGGCGCTGCTCACAGATACGCAGTATTTT	CASSYSQALLTDTQYF
TRBV5-8	TRBD1	.	TRBJ1-1	TGTGCCAGCAGCCGTGGGACAGTGAACACTGAAGCTTTCTTT	CASSRGTVNTEAFF
TRBV27	TRBD2	few	TRBJ2-7	TGTGCCAGCAGCCTGACCGGGACTAGCGTCGGTGAGCAGTACTTC	CASSLTGTSVGEQYF
TRBV19	TRBD2	.	TRBJ2-7	TGTGCCAGTAGTATAGCTGGGGCTAGCGGGGACTCCTACGAGCAGTACTTC	CASSIAGASGDSYEQYF
TRBV7-9	TRBD2	.	TRBJ2-7	TGTGCCAGCAGCCCCCAGGGGCGGGGGGGACACGAGCAGTACTTC	CASSPQGRGGHEQYF
TRBV5-5	TRBD1	.	TRBJ2-7	TGTGCCAGCAGCCTTCCCGGGACAGGGATAGACGAGCAGTACTTC	CASSLPGTGIDEQYF
TRBV2	.	.	TRBJ1-6	TGTGCCAGCACTGTTGTTTCAGTTAATTCACCCCTCCACTTT	CASTVVSVNSPLHF
TRBV7-9	.	.	TRBJ1-4	TGTGCCAGCAGCTCACAGGGAGTGAGTGAAAAACTGTTTTTT	CASSSQGVSEKLFF
TRBV10-2	.	few	TRBJ1-2	TGCGCCAGCCGACCCCCCTCGGGGGGGTACTATGGCTACACCTTC	CASRPPSGGYYGYTF
TRBV12-3/TRBV12-4	.	.	TRBJ1-1	TGTGCCAGCAGTTTAGTGAGACTGACTGAAGCTTTCTTT	CASSLVRLTEAFF
TRBV10-3	.	once	TRBJ1-3	TGTGCCATCAGTTCCTCTGCTGGAAACACCATATATTTT	CAISSSAGNTIYF
TRBV5-1	TRBD2	few	TRBJ2-3	TGCGCCAGCAGCCGCGGGGGGGCGGGCACAGATACGCAGTATTTT	CASSRGGAGTDTQYF
TRBV24-1	.	.	TRBJ2-3	TGTGCCACCAGTGCCTGGGGGGAGACCTCTAGCACAGATACGCAGTATTTT	CATSAWGETSSTDTQYF
TRBV27	.	.	TRBJ1-1	TGTGCCAGCAGTTTATCGGGGAGGGCGAACACTGAAGCTTTCTTT	CASSLSGRANTEAFF
TRBV4-3	.	.	TRBJ1-5	TGCGCCAGCAGCCAATCAGGGTCGGGCAATCAGCCCCAGCATTTT	CASSQSGSGNQPQHF
TRBV3-1/TRBV3-2	.	.	TRBJ1-6	TGTGCCAGCAGCCAAGGTCAAAATTCACCCCTCCACTTT	CASSQGQNSPLHF
TRBV7-6	.	.	TRBJ1-1	TGTGCCAGCAGCCAAAACGGTCCCAACACTGAAGCTTTCTTT	CASSQNGPNTEAFF
TRBV5-4	TRBD2	.	TRBJ2-2	TGTGCCAGCAGCGGCACCTCTAGCGGGGGTTCCCCCGGGGAGCTGTTTTTT	CASSGTSSGGSPGELFF
TRBV18	TRBD1	.	TRBJ1-1	TGTGCCAGCTCACCACGGCAGGGGGGAAACACTGAAGCTTTCTTT	CASSPRQGGNTEAFF
TRBV5-1	TRBD1	.	TRBJ1-5	TGCGCCAGCAGCTTGGGGACAGGGCAACAGCCCCAGCATTTT	CASSLGTGQQPQHF
TRBV19	TRBD2	.	TRBJ2-5	TGTGCCAGTCAGGGACTACAAGAGACCCAGTACTTC	CASQGLQETQYF
TRBV29-1	.	.	TRBJ1-2	TGCAGCGGGACGGGGTACGATGGCTACACCTTC	CSGTGYDGYTF
TRBV10-2	.	.	TRBJ2-1	TGCGCCAGCAGTGAGTCGGCAACCGGCAGGCCCAAGCAGTTCTTC	CASSESATGRPKQFF
TRBV4-1	.	.	TRBJ1-1	TGCGCCAGCAGCCAAGTACAGTCAAACACTGAAGCTTTCTTT	CASSQVQSNTEAFF
TRBV2	TRBD1	.	TRBJ1-5	TGTGCCAGCAGGCCCGGGACAGGGCTAGGACAGCCCCAGCATTTT	CASRPGTGLGQPQHF
TRBV11-3	TRBD1	.	TRBJ2-2	TGTGCCAGCAGCCCGGACAGGGTAGGAACCGGGGAGCTGTTTTTT	CASSPDRVGTGELFF